These T cell receptor beta chains were read from a single sample in a study of shared T cell receptors in the human thymus. Repertoires were generated with immunoSEQ multiplex PCR, while TCRdb's copy carries only in-frame clones and drops some. Of about 660,000 clones listed, roughly 86% were seen once; the top ten hold just under 0.0095%. The same sample was also studied in work on human thymus T cells.

Sequencing was carried out using thymocytes. The receptors come from a boy under two years old with a congenital heart defect. The CDR3 runs from the conserved cysteine through the conserved F or W. The D gene is left open where the match is weak. A row's size may be missing; if present it is once, few, many or a size class.

>TRBJ2-7|TRBV7-9|few|16|NA
CASSYTRGEGAYEQYF
TGTGCCAGCAGCTACACCAGGGGAGAAGGGGCCTACGAGCAGTACTTC
>TRBJ2-1|TRBV5-1|NA|15|TRBD2
CASSLGAGGGSEQFF
TGCGCCAGCAGCTTGGGTGCGGGAGGGGGGAGTGAGCAGTTCTTC
>TRBJ2-2|TRBV19|NA|14|TRBD2
CASSRGRDTGELFF
TGTGCCAGTAGCCGGGGGAGGGACACCGGGGAGCTGTTTTTT
>TRBJ2-7|TRBV28|NA|16|TRBD2
CASSFTVTSGTYEQYF
TGTGCCAGCAGTTTTACGGTGACTAGCGGAACCTACGAGCAGTACTTC
>TRBJ2-5|TRBV9|once|17|TRBD2
CASSALPTSGDQETQYF
TGTGCCAGCAGCGCCCTACCAACTAGCGGAGATCAAGAGACCCAGTACTTC
>TRBJ1-2|TRBV13|NA|14|TRBD1
CASSSIRDRDGYTF
TGTGCCAGCAGCTCTATAAGGGACAGGGATGGCTACACCTTC
>TRBJ2-3|TRBV6-1|NA|17|TRBD2
CASSEAQAGGLRDTQYF
TGTGCCAGCAGTGAAGCGCAGGCGGGAGGGCTAAGAGATACGCAGTATTTT
>TRBJ1-4|TRBV11-2|NA|15|TRBD1
CASSSDRRGPEKLFF
TGTGCCAGCAGCTCGGACAGGAGGGGCCCTGAAAAACTGTTTTTT
>TRBJ2-1|TRBV27|NA|15|NA
CASSLKQGAVNEQFF
TGTGCCAGCAGTTTAAAACAGGGCGCGGTCAATGAGCAGTTCTTC
>TRBJ1-1|TRBV5-4|few|16|TRBD1
CASSSAGQGGGTEAFF
TGTGCCAGCAGCTCAGCGGGACAGGGGGGAGGCACTGAAGCTTTCTTT
>TRBJ1-3|TRBV27|once|15|NA
CASSLRGPSGNTIYF
TGTGCCAGCAGTTTAAGGGGCCCCTCTGGAAACACCATATATTTT
>TRBJ2-7|TRBV4-3|few|13|TRBD2
CASSPGTRREQYF
TGCGCCAGCAGCCCGGGGACTAGACGGGAGCAGTACTTC
>TRBJ2-3|TRBV7-3|NA|15|NA
CASSPYKAGWDTQYF
TGTGCCAGCAGCCCATATAAAGCAGGTTGGGATACGCAGTATTTT
>TRBJ1-2|TRBV6-5|NA|15|TRBD1
CASSYHRGEFGGYTF
TGTGCCAGCAGTTACCACAGGGGGGAATTTGGCGGCTACACCTTC
>TRBJ1-1|TRBV28|once|15|TRBD1
CASSPGGRGSAEAFF
TGTGCCAGCAGCCCAGGGGGTCGGGGCTCTGCTGAAGCTTTCTTT
>TRBJ2-3|TRBV27|NA|13|NA
CASQGHPTDTQYF
TGTGCCAGCCAGGGACATCCCACAGATACGCAGTATTTT
>TRBJ2-7|TRBV7-8|NA|18|NA
CASRVEGRRISSSYEQYF
TGTGCCAGCAGGGTGGAGGGGCGCCGCATCTCGAGCTCCTACGAGCAGTACTTC
>TRBJ2-5|TRBV28|NA|15|TRBD2
CASSLRLAGVETQYF
TGTGCCAGCAGTTTGCGACTAGCGGGGGTCGAGACCCAGTACTTC
>TRBJ1-5|TRBV5-6|NA|13|NA
CASSNRDNQPQHF
TGTGCCAGCAGTAACAGAGACAATCAGCCCCAGCATTTT
>TRBJ1-1|TRBV5-1|NA|13|TRBD1
CASSPDRWAEAFF
TGCGCCAGCAGTCCGGACAGGTGGGCTGAAGCTTTCTTT
>TRBJ2-3|TRBV28|once|17|NA
CASSLVPGQSSTDTQYF
TGTGCCAGCAGTTTAGTTCCCGGACAGTCTAGCACAGATACGCAGTATTTT
>TRBJ2-1|TRBV5-1|once|20|TRBD2
CASSLTTTSAQYSSYNEQFF
TGCGCCAGCAGCCTAACCACGACTAGCGCGCAGTACAGCTCCTACAATGAGCAGTTCTTC
>TRBJ2-7|TRBV4-3|NA|14|NA
CASSQAGPNYEQYF
TGCGCCAGCAGCCAGGCGGGACCGAACTACGAGCAGTACTTC
>TRBJ1-2|TRBV28|NA|18|TRBD1
CASSFSGTETSPIYGYTF
TGTGCCAGCAGTTTTTCAGGGACAGAAACCTCACCGATCTATGGCTACACCTTC
>TRBJ2-1|TRBV6-1|NA|24|TRBD2
CASSKEQGRGSPGLAGGLGYEQFF
TGTGCCAGCAGTAAAGAACAGGGGAGGGGGTCCCCGGGACTAGCGGGGGGACTAGGGTATGAGCAGTTCTTC
>TRBJ2-3|TRBV5-4|NA|20|TRBD2
CASSFRVWTSGRWRTDTQYF
TGTGCCAGCAGCTTTCGGGTTTGGACTAGCGGGAGATGGAGGACAGATACGCAGTATTTT
>TRBJ1-2|TRBV2|NA|16|NA
CASSLGWGDSNYGYTF
TGTGCCAGCAGTCTAGGGTGGGGCGATTCTAACTATGGCTACACCTTC
>TRBJ1-5|TRBV18|NA|18|NA
CASSRRDLPDYSNQPQHF
TGTGCCAGCTCACGCCGGGATTTACCCGATTATAGCAATCAGCCCCAGCATTTT
>TRBJ2-7|TRBV4-1|NA|14|TRBD1
CASSLGQGVYEQYF
TGCGCCAGCAGCCTGGGACAGGGGGTTTACGAGCAGTACTTC
>TRBJ1-1|TRBV4-1|NA|15|TRBD1
CASSPSTGMNTEAFF
TGCGCCAGCAGCCCTTCGACAGGGATGAACACTGAAGCTTTCTTT
>TRBJ1-6|TRBV11-2|NA|19|TRBD1
CASSPPPGTGESRSSPLHF
TGTGCCAGCAGCCCGCCCCCCGGCACAGGGGAAAGTAGGTCGTCACCCCTCCACTTT
>TRBJ1-1|TRBV19|NA|16|NA
CASSRPPGKGDTEAFF
TGTGCCAGTAGCCGGCCCCCAGGGAAAGGCGACACTGAAGCTTTCTTT
>TRBJ2-7|TRBV6-6|NA|16|NA
CASTNLSRLWLHEQYF
TGTGCCAGCACCAATCTCTCACGCCTGTGGCTCCACGAGCAGTACTTC
>TRBJ2-5|TRBV18|NA|14|TRBD1
CASSPSTGGETQYF
TGTGCCAGCTCACCAAGCACAGGGGGAGAGACCCAGTACTTC
>TRBJ2-3|TRBV5-1|NA|16|TRBD2
CASSSGSGGGTDTQYF
TGCGCCAGCAGCTCCGGGAGCGGGGGAGGCACAGATACGCAGTATTTT
>TRBJ1-2|TRBV5-6|NA|13|NA
CASSLAGVDGYTF
TGTGCCAGCAGCTTGGCAGGGGTTGATGGCTACACCTTC
>TRBJ1-2|TRBV7-8|NA|14|NA
CASSLLGVPHGYTF
TGTGCCAGCAGCTTACTAGGGGTTCCACATGGCTACACCTTC
>TRBJ2-7|TRBV11-2|NA|14|NA
CASSSRSVRYEQYF
TGTGCCAGCAGCTCGAGGTCCGTACGGTACGAGCAGTACTTC
>TRBJ2-7|TRBV28|NA|14|TRBD2
CASTPGGDTYEQYF
TGTGCCAGCACCCCGGGGGGTGATACCTACGAGCAGTACTTC
>TRBJ2-7|TRBV7-6|NA|14|TRBD1
CASSERQGAQEQYF
TGTGCCAGCAGCGAGCGACAGGGGGCTCAAGAGCAGTACTTC
>TRBJ2-1|TRBV11-2|NA|15|TRBD2
CASTIRLAGGNEQFF
TGTGCCAGCACCATTCGACTAGCGGGAGGCAATGAGCAGTTCTTC
>TRBJ2-3|TRBV18|NA|11|NA
CASSIVDTQYF
TGTGCCAGCTCTATCGTGGATACGCAGTATTTT
>TRBJ1-1|TRBV19|NA|13|NA
CASSVRVNTEAFF
TGTGCCAGTAGCGTCAGGGTGAACACTGAAGCTTTCTTT
>TRBJ1-5|TRBV6-7|NA|12|NA
CASARGNQPQHF
TGTGCCAGCGCTCGGGGCAATCAGCCCCAGCATTTT
>TRBJ1-4|TRBV25-1|once|14|NA
CASSGVGPYEKLFF
TGTGCCAGCAGTGGGGTGGGGCCTTATGAAAAACTGTTTTTT
>TRBJ1-2|TRBV19|NA|15|TRBD1
CASSTRDRGDYGYTF
TGTGCCAGTAGTACACGGGACAGGGGGGACTATGGCTACACCTTC
>TRBJ1-5|TRBV30|NA|13|NA
CAWSVLGNQPQHF
TGTGCCTGGAGTGTACTGGGCAATCAGCCCCAGCATTTT
>TRBJ1-6|TRBV5-1|NA|15|NA
CASSPGPLYNSPLHF
TGCGCCAGCAGCCCAGGGCCGCTCTATAATTCACCCCTCCACTTT
>TRBJ2-5|TRBV2|NA|17|TRBD2
CASNGTTGTKSQETQYF
TGTGCCAGCAACGGCACAACCGGGACTAAGTCCCAAGAGACCCAGTACTTC
>TRBJ2-7|TRBV2|NA|14|TRBD1
CASTTGTETYEQYF
TGTGCCAGTACCACCGGGACAGAGACCTACGAGCAGTACTTC
>TRBJ2-1|TRBV9|NA|14|NA
CASSPLGRGNEQFF
TGTGCCAGCAGCCCCCTTGGCAGGGGCAATGAGCAGTTCTTC